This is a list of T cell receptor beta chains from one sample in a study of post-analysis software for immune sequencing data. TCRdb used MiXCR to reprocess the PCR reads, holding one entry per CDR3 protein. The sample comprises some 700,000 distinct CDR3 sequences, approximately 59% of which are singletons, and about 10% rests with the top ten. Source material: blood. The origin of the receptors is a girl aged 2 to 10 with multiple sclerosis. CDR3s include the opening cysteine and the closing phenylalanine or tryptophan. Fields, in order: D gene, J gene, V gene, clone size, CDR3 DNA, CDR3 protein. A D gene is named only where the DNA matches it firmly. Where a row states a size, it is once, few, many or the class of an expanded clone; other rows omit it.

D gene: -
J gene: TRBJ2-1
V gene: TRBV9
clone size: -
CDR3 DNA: TGTGCCAGCAGCGTAGCAATAGGGGGTTGGGATGAGCAGTTCTTC
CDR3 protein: CASSVAIGGWDEQFF

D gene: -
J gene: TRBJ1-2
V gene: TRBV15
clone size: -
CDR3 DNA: TGTGCCACCAGCAGAGATGAAAATGGCTACACCTTC
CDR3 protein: CATSRDENGYTF

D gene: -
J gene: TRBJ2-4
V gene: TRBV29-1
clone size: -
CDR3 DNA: TGCAGCGTTGTCCTACTAGCCAAAAACATTCAGTACTTC
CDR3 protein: CSVVLLAKNIQYF

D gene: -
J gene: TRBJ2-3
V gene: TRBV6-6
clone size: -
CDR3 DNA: TGTGCCAGCAGTTACTCGACTCTTGCAGATACGCAGTATTTT
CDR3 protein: CASSYSTLADTQYF

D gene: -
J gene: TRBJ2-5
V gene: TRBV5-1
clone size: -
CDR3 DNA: TGCGCCAGCAGCTTGGGTACAGGGAACACCTATGAGCAGTACTTC
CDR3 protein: CASSLGTGNTYEQYF

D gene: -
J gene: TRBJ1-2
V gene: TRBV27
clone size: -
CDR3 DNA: TGTGCCAGCAGTTTAGGGGGCAGTAGCAACTATGGCTACACCTTC
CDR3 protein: CASSLGGSSNYGYTF

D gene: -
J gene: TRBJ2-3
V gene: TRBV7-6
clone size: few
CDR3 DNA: TGTGCCAGCAGCTTAGCGATGGCTAGCGATAGCACAGATACGCAGTATTTT
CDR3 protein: CASSLAMASDSTDTQYF

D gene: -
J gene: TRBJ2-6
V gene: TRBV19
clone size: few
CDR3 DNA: TGTGCCAGCCAATTGACAGTATCTGGGGCCAACGTCCTGACTTTC
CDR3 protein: CASQLTVSGANVLTF

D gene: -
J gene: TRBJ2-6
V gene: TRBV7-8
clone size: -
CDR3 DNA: TGTGCCAGCAGCTTGGAGTACAGGCCGCACTCTGGGGCCAACGTCCTGACTTTC
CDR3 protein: CASSLEYRPHSGANVLTF

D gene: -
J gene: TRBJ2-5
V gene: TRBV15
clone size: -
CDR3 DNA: TGTGCCACCAGCCGAGCTCCGGGACAAGAGACCCAGTACTTC
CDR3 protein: CATSRAPGQETQYF

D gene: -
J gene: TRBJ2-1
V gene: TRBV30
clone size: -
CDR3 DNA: TGTGCCTGGAGTGTATCACCAGTCGGTGAGCAGTTCTTC
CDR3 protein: CAWSVSPVGEQFF

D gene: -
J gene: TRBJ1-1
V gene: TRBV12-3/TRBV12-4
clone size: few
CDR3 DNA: TGTGCCAGCAGTAAGACAGCGAAGCGGGCTTTCTTT
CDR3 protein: CASSKTAKRAFF

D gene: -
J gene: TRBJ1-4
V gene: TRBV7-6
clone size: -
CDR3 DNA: TGTGCCAGCAGCTTAGCGCAAGGGTCAGTAGGAGAAAAACTGTTTTTT
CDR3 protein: CASSLAQGSVGEKLFF

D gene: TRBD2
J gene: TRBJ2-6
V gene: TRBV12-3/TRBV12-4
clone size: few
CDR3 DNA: TGTGCCGCGGCCCTAGCGGGGATGGGGGCCAACGTCCTGACTTTC
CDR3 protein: CAAALAGMGANVLTF

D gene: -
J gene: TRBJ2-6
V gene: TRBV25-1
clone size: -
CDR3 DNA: TGTGCCAGCAGTGAAGAACCGAACTCTGGGGCCAACGTCCTGACTTTC
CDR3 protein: CASSEEPNSGANVLTF

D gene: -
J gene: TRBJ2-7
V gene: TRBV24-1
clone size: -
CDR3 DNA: TGTGCCACCAGTGATACCACAGGGCCTATAAGCTCCTGCGAGCAGTACTTC
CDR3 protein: CATSDTTGPISSCEQYF

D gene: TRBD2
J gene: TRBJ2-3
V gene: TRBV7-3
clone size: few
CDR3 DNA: TGTGCCAGCAGCGCCAGACTAGCGGGACCGCAGTATTTT
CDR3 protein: CASSARLAGPQYF

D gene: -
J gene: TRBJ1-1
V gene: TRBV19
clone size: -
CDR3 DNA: TGTGCCAGCGTCACCGGGGCCCAGTGGACTGAAGCTTTCTTT
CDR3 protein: CASVTGAQWTEAFF

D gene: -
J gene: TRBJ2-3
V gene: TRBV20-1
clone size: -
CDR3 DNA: TGCAGTGCTAGAGTGACCGGGGGCACAGATACGCAGTATTTT
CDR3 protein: CSARVTGGTDTQYF

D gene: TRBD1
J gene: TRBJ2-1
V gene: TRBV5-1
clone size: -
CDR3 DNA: TGCACCAGCAGCATCGGGACAGGGGTGTCCAATGAGCAGTTCTTC
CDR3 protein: CTSSIGTGVSNEQFF

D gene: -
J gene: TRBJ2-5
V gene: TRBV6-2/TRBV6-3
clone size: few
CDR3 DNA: TGTGCCAGCAGTTACGCCAGACGAGAGACCCAGTACTTC
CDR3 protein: CASSYARRETQYF

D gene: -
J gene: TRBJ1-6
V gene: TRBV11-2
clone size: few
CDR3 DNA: TGTGCCAGCAGCTTCATGGGGGCGGTCGGCTCCTATAATTCACCCCTCCACTTT
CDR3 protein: CASSFMGAVGSYNSPLHF

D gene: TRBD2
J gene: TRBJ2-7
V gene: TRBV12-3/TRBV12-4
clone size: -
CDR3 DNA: TGTGCCAGCAGTCCCCCCCTAGCGGGAGTTGGCTACGAGCAGTACTTC
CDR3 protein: CASSPPLAGVGYEQYF

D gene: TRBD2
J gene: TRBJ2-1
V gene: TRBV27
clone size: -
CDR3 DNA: TGTGCCAGCGGCCGGGACTACCAATACAATGAGCAGTTCTTC
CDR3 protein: CASGRDYQYNEQFF

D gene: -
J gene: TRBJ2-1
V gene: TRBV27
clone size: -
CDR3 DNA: TGTGCCAGCAGTTTAGTAGTGGGAGAGACCTACAATGAGCAGTTCTTC
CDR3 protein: CASSLVVGETYNEQFF

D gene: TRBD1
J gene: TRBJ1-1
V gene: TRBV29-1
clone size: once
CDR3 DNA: TGCAGCGCAGCGGACAGGGAGTTTACTGAAGCTTTCTTT
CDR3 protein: CSAADREFTEAFF

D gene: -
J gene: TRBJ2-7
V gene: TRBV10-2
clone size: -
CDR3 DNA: TGCGCCAGCAGCGAGTCGACTCGGGCTACCCAGTACTTC
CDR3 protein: CASSESTRATQYF

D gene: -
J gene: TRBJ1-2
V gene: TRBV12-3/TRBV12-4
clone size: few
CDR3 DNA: TGTGCCAGCAGCTCCGGGTCGGGCTACACCTTC
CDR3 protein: CASSSGSGYTF

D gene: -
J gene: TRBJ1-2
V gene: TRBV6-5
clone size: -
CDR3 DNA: TGTGCCAGCAGAACGACAGGCATCTATGGCTACACCTTC
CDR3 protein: CASRTTGIYGYTF

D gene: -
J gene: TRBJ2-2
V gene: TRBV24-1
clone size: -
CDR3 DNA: TGTGCCTCTGAGCGATCCGGGGAGCTGTTTTTT
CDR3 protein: CASERSGELFF

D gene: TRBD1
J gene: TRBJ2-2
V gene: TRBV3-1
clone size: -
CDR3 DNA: TGTGCCAGCAGCCAAGAAACACAGGGGTACACCGGGGAGCTGTTTTTT
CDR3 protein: CASSQETQGYTGELFF

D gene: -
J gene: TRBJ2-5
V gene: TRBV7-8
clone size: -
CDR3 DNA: TGTGCCAGCAGCTTACCGGAAGAGACCCAGTACTTC
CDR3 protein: CASSLPEETQYF

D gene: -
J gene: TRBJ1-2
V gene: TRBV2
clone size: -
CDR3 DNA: TGTGCCAGCAGTACCCTGTATGGCTACACCTTC
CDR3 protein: CASSTLYGYTF

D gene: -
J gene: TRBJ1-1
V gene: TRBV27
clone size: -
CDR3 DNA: TGTGCCAGCAGTTCGTTAGGGGGGTACACTGAAGCTTTCTTT
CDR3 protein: CASSSLGGYTEAFF

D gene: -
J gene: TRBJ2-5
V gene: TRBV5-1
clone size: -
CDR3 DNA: TGCGCCAGCAGCTTGGCCGGCCCACGGCAGGGGGAGACCCAGTACTTC
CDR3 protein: CASSLAGPRQGETQYF

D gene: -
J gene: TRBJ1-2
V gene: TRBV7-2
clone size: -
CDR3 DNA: TGTGCCAGCAGCCCCCCCAGCAGAGAAGCTAACTATGGCTACACCTTC
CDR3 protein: CASSPPSREANYGYTF

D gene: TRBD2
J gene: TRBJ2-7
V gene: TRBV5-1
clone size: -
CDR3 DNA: TGCGCCAGCAGTAAACTAGCGGGAGACGAGCAGTACTTC
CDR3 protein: CASSKLAGDEQYF

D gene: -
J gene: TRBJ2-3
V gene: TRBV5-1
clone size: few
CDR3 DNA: TGCGCCAGCTTTAGAGGGGGTAGCACAGATACGCAGTATTTT
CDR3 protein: CASFRGGSTDTQYF

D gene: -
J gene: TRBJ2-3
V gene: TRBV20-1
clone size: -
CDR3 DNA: TGCAGTGCTCGCCTACTAGTGCTCACAGATACGCAGTATTTT
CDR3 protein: CSARLLVLTDTQYF

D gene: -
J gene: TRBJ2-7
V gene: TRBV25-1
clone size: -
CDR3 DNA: TGTGCCAGCAGCGCGGCTGCCTACGAGCAGTACTTC
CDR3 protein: CASSAAAYEQYF

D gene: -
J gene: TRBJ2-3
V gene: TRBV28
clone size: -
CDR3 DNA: TGTGCCAGCAGTTTATCGGGACGGCCTGAGGATACGCAGTATTTT
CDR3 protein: CASSLSGRPEDTQYF

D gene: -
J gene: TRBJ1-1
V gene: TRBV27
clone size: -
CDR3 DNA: TGTGCCAGCAGTCCCTACATCTCTTCGAACACTGAAGCTTTCTTT
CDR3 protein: CASSPYISSNTEAFF

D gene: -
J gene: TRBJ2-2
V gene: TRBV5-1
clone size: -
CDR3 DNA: TGCGCCAGCAGCTTGGTCAGGGGATTGGTCACCGGGGAGCTGTTTTTT
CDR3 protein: CASSLVRGLVTGELFF

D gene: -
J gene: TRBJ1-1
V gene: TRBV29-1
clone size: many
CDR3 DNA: TGCAGCGTTGAAGGCAGATTGAACACTGAAGCTTTCTTT
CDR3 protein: CSVEGRLNTEAFF

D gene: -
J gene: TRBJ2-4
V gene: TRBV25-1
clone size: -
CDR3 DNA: TGTGCCAGCAGTGAATCGCCTGGGACGGTACTAGCCAAAAACATTCAGTACTTC
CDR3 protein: CASSESPGTVLAKNIQYF